This T cell receptor (beta chain) was sequenced during a study of CD8 T cells in Susac syndrome. From blood CD8+ and CD4+ T cells, TCR beta sequences were generated. Negative magnetic isolation gave CD8+ and CD4+ cells; FACS enriched CD8+ TEMRA. V gave up 1 base and J gave up 7 bases; unmatched junction bases: 8. The CDR3 spans 16 residues. Germline V gene data show CDR1 as LGHDT and CDR2 as YNNKEL (reference sequence). cDNA came from approximately 0.5 to 1 ug RNA primed by random hexamers. Multiplex PCR with immunoSEQ amplified the TCR beta CDR3 across 54 Vbeta and 13 Jbeta. Each CDR3 protein gets one entry after TCRdb re-called the immunoSEQ multiplex PCR reads with MiXCR. The data contain some 170,000 distinct CDR3 sequences, just under 95% of them singletons.

Input material: CD4+ T cells from PBMCs. This receptor was taken from a human donor in good health. The gene calls are TRBV3-1 and TRBJ2-1; 9 nucleotides align to TRBD2. CDR3 sequence reads: CASSQGSSGGRNEQFF. The CDR3 region has the DNA TGTGCCAGCAGCCAAGGGTCCAGCGGGGGGCGGAATGAGCAGTTCTTC.